Listed here are 25 T cell receptor beta chains from one sample, sequenced in a study of response to subunit inactivated influenza vaccine. TCRdb called the RT-PCR reads again in MiXCR, with one record for every CDR3 protein. The sample lists approximately 250,000 distinct CDR3 sequences, 9% to 15% seen once, with 7.8% in the top ten. This sample comprised non-naive T cells sorted from PBMCs, obtained around 14 days before vaccination. The receptors derive from a man in his forties or fifties who received an inactivated influenza vaccine.

The chain carries TRBV28 and TRBJ2-1, with D possibly being TRBD2 (5 bases). Matching the DNA end better, TRBJ2-7 makes the J call doubtful. The CDR3 consists of 17 residues. From germline, CDR1 is MDHEN and CDR2 SYDVKM. The CDR3 nucleotides read TGTGCCAGCAGTCGGACTTTGGGGAGAGGGCTTCTCGGTGAGCAGTACTTC. It encodes CASSRTLGRGLLGEQYF.

This clonotype was observed at least ten times. The CDR3 is CASRSVASQPQHF. CDR3 coding DNA: TGTGCCAGCAGGTCGGTAGCCTCTCAGCCCCAGCATTTT. The chain couples TRBV12-3 or TRBV12-4 to TRBJ1-5; D remains unclear. This CDR3 contains 13 residues. V lost 6 bases and J lost 6, with 12 bases in between.

V and J are TRBV2 and TRBJ2-2, with 8 bases aligning to TRBD1. After removal of 7 bases from V and 6 bases from J, the junction contained 4 bases not matched to a gene. The CDR3 runs 13 residues. Germline V gene data show CDR1 as SNHLY and CDR2 as FYNNEI. CDR3 in amino acids: CASNRGAAGELFF. The CDR3, as DNA: TGTGCCAGCAACAGGGGGGCGGCCGGGGAGCTGTTTTTT. Filled out from reference TRBV2 and TRBJ2-2, the complete variable domain reads EPEVTQTPSHQVTQMGQEVILRCVPISNHLYFYWYRQILGQKVEFLVSFYNNEISEKSEIFDDQFSVERPDGSNFTLKIRSTKLEDSAMYFCASNRGAAGELFFGEGSRLTVL.

This clonotype turned up a few times. This chain joins TRBV7-2 and TRBJ2-3; a possible D gene is TRBD1 (5 bases). Germline V gives CDR1 SGHTA, CDR2 FQGNSA. The CDR3 runs to 13 residues. Between the trimmed V and J ends, which lost 5 bases and 6 bases, there was a span of 12 bases. CDR3 amino acids: CASSIDRPDTQYF. The CDR3 DNA reads as TGTGCCAGCAGCATTGACAGACCCGATACGCAGTATTTT. The whole variable domain, remainder taken from reference TRBV7-2 and TRBJ2-3, is GAGVSQSPSNKVTEKGKDVELRCDPISGHTALYWYRQSLGQGLEFLIYFQGNSAPDKSGLPSDRFSAERTGGSVSTLTIQRTQQEDSAVYLCASSIDRPDTQYFGPGTRLTVL.

The CDR3, as DNA: TGTGCCTGGAGGGGACAGCCTAATCAGCCCCAGCATTTT. As protein: CAWRGQPNQPQHF. The chain combines TRBV30 with TRBJ1-5; 7 bases are a match to TRBD1. The germline CDR1 and CDR2 sequences are GTSNPN and SVGIG (reference sequence). J was trimmed by 4 bases and V by 3 bases; bases with no gene match: 3. This CDR3 is built from 13 residues. The whole variable domain, remainder taken from reference TRBV30 and TRBJ1-5, is SQTIHQWPATLVQPVGSPLSLECTVEGTSNPNLYWYRQAAGRGLQLLFYSVGIGQISSEVPQNLSASRPQDRQFILSSKKLLLSDSGFYLCAWRGQPNQPQHFGDGTRLSIL.

This clonotype turned up a few times. This chain uses TRBV6-5 with TRBJ2-5, with 8 bases fitting TRBD1. V dropped 2 bases and J dropped 3; count of bases not matched to a gene: 2. The CDR3 loop spans 14 amino acids. Germline assignment: CDR1 MNHEY and CDR2 SVGAGI. In nucleotides, the CDR3 is TGTGCCAGCAGTTACGTGACAGGGGAAGAGACCCAGTACTTC. Translated, it gives CASSYVTGEETQYF.

This clonotype was detected ten times or more. V gene TRBV20-1 combines with J gene TRBJ2-5; TRBD2 matches 11 bases. The CDR3 is 13 residues long. V was clipped by 7 bases and J by 4 bases; unmatched bases: 5. Germline CDR1 is DFQATT and CDR2 is SNEGSKA (reference sequence). The CDR3 sequence is CSVTGTSGETQYF. CDR3 in DNA: TGCAGTGTCACCGGGACTAGCGGAGAGACCCAGTACTTC.

This clonotype was observed a few times. The chain carries TRBV7-9 and TRBJ1-1; D possibly corresponds to TRBD1 (5 bases). V lost 5 bases and J lost 0, with 19 bases in between. CDR3 size: 17 residues. CDR1 and CDR2 from the germline V gene are SEHNR and FQNEAQ (reference sequence). The DNA for the CDR3 is TGTGCCAGCAGCCTTGGGGGAGGTCTTCCTATGAACACTGAAGCTTTCTTT. Translated, it gives CASSLGGGLPMNTEAFF.

The sample holds many counts of this clonotype. The gene calls are TRBV30 and TRBJ2-7; D unclear. CDR3 length equals 12 residues. Deletions cut 0 bases from V and 1 base from J, with 4 bases between. The germline V gene has CDR1 GTSNPN and CDR2 SVGIG (reference sequence). Written as DNA, the CDR3 is TGTGCCTGGAGTGTATCTTCCTACGAGCAGTACTTC. Its protein is CAWSVSSYEQYF.

This clonotype was recorded many times. This rearrangement joins TRBV12-3 or TRBV12-4 to TRBJ1-6; D gene ambiguous. CDR3 size: 16 residues. Trimming cost V 3 bases and J 0 bases, with 9 bases left between them. The CDR3 sequence: CASSFSRSSYNSPLHF. DNA of the CDR3: TGTGCCAGCAGTTTTTCAAGGAGCTCCTATAATTCACCCCTCCACTTT.

This clonotype was detected only a few times. The rearrangement joins TRBV5-1 to TRBJ2-1; 9 bases are shared with TRBD1. The CDR3 is made up of 15 amino acids. V gave up 4 bases and J gave up 4 bases; unmatched junction bases: 6. CDR1 and CDR2 (germline): SGHRS, YFSETQ. CDR3 bases: TGCGCCAGCAGCGTCGGGACAGGGAAATACAATGAGCAGTTCTTC. Translating it yields CASSVGTGKYNEQFF.

The chain uses TRBV20-1 and TRBJ1-6; D remains unclear. Per the germline V gene, CDR1 is DFQATT and CDR2 is SNEGSKA (reference sequence). The CDR3 sequence is 14 residues long. V was cut by 6 bases and J by 5 bases, with 14 bases left in between. CDR3 sequence reads: CSAEGGENNSPLHF. The CDR3 DNA reads TGCAGTGCCGAGGGCGGGGAAAATAATTCACCCCTCCACTTT.

This clonotype was found many times. This chain joins TRBV5-6 and TRBJ2-7; D perhaps matches TRBD1 (6 bases). The CDR3 runs 16 residues. Trimming left V 2 bases short and J 0 bases short, with 15 bases between. Germline V lookup: CDR1 SGHDT, CDR2 YYEEEE. CDR3 sequence: CASSLQRDTHSYEQYF. CDR3 DNA: TGTGCCAGCAGCTTACAACGGGACACCCACTCCTACGAGCAGTACTTC.

This clonotype was picked up a small number of times. The chain couples TRBV6-5 to TRBJ1-3; D ambiguous. Trimming removed 2 bases at V and 2 bases at J, with 19 bases between. The germline V gene has CDR1 MNHEY and CDR2 SVGAGI. The CDR3 sequence is 18 residues long. Here the CDR3 DNA reads TGTGCCAGCAGTTACAAACAAAGCGTGTCCGACGCTGGAAACACCATATATTTT. Translation: CASSYKQSVSDAGNTIYF.

The V and J genes are TRBV5-8 and TRBJ2-5; the match to TRBD1 covers 9 bases. V lost 4 bases to trimming and J lost 7 bases; unmatched junction nucleotides: 11. Germline CDR1 is SGHTS and CDR2 is YDEGEE. This CDR3 spans 15 amino acids. DNA of the CDR3: TGTGCCAGCAGCACTTTAGGGACAGGGAAGGGGACCCAGTACTTC. This encodes CASSTLGTGKGTQYF.

This clonotype was counted only a few times. CDR3 sequence (DNA): TGTGCCACCAGTGATTATGGCCAGGGGAGTTTCTACAATGAGCAGTTCTTC. Its translation is CATSDYGQGSFYNEQFF. The chain is built from TRBV24-1 and TRBJ2-1, with D possibly TRBD1 on 6 matching bases. V shed 2 bases and J shed 3 bases, with 16 bases lying between them. There are 17 residues in the CDR3. Germline lookup yields CDR1 KGHDR and CDR2 SFDVKD.

Many counts were recorded for this clonotype. This chain uses TRBV12-3 or TRBV12-4 with TRBJ1-5; D is undetermined. The germline V and J ends were trimmed by 3 bases and 1 base, with 13 bases remaining between them. The CDR3 runs to 16 residues. CDR3: CASSFGSPRSNQPQHF. CDR3 sequence (DNA): TGTGCCAGCAGTTTTGGGTCCCCCCGCAGCAATCAGCCCCAGCATTTT.

This clonotype was counted a few times. The chain recombines TRBV6-6 with TRBJ1-2; the D is unclear. V shed 7 bases and J shed 3 bases, with 6 bases lying between them. The germline V gene has CDR1 MNHNY and CDR2 SVGAGI (reference sequence). CDR3 length: 11 residues. This chain's CDR3 is CASKGDYGYTF. The CDR3 coding sequence is TGTGCCAGCAAGGGAGACTATGGCTACACCTTC.

This clonotype was found a few times. This chain uses TRBV11-3 with TRBJ2-3, with D maybe TRBD2 (6 bases). The V end lost 5 bases, the J end lost 4 bases, and 16 bases lay between the germline ends. The CDR3 spans 15 residues. Germline V lookup: CDR1 SGHNT, CDR2 YENEEA. CDR3 coding DNA: TGTGCCAGCAGCCCCCCGGGTCCGGGGGCAGATACGCAGTATTTT. Translation gives CASSPPGPGADTQYF.

The rearrangement joins TRBV6-5 to TRBJ2-7, with D uncertain. The V end lost 0 bases, the J end lost 4 bases, and 10 bases lay between the germline ends. The V gene's germline CDR1 is MNHEY and CDR2 SVGAGI. This CDR3 has 14 amino acids. As DNA, the CDR3 is TGTGCCAGCAGTTACTCAAGCCTGGGGTACGAGCAGTACTTC. This translates into CASSYSSLGYEQYF.

The V call is TRBV20-1, the J call TRBJ1-4; 7 nucleotides match TRBD1. This CDR3 spans 14 amino acids. Germline V lookup: CDR1 DFQATT, CDR2 SNEGSKA (reference sequence). V dropped 5 bases and J dropped 0; count of bases not matched to a gene: 3. The CDR3 reads CSAQGGATNEKLFF. The CDR3 DNA reads TGCAGTGCTCAGGGGGGGGCAACTAATGAAAAACTGTTTTTT.

The CDR3 is CASSPRGQGESGANVLTF. The CDR3 DNA is TGTGCCAGCAGCCCGAGGGGACAGGGTGAATCTGGGGCCAACGTCCTGACTTTC. The chain joins TRBV9 to TRBJ2-6; 9 bases line up with TRBD1. The CDR3 has 18 amino acids. Germline V gene sequence: CDR1 SGDLS, CDR2 YYNGEE. The J segment lost 1 base and the V segment lost 4 bases, leaving 9 bases of the junction unmatched.

This chain links TRBV5-1 with TRBJ2-5; D is ambiguous. Germline lookup yields CDR1 SGHRS and CDR2 YFSETQ. Trimming stripped 0 bases from V and 0 bases from J, with 6 bases between. The CDR3 extends over 14 amino acids. This CDR3 reads CASSLARHQETQYF. In nucleotides, the CDR3 is TGCGCCAGCAGCTTGGCGAGGCACCAAGAGACCCAGTACTTC.

The CDR3: CASNRGRNTEAFF. CDR3 DNA sequence: TGTGCCAGCAATCGAGGGAGGAACACTGAAGCTTTCTTT. The chain combines TRBV25-1 with TRBJ1-1; D call uncertain. Trimming removed 7 bases from V and 1 base from J, with 10 bases in between. The CDR3 is made up of 13 amino acids. Germline values: CDR1 MGHDK, CDR2 SYGVNS.

This clonotype was counted at least ten times. The chain is built from TRBV20-1 and TRBJ2-4; 8 nucleotides line up with TRBD1. This CDR3 contains 15 residues. The germline CDR1 and CDR2 sequences are DFQATT and SNEGSKA (reference sequence). V shed 2 bases, J shed 3 bases, and the junction held 6 bases outside the gene matches. The CDR3 loop reads CSARPQGASKNIQYF. In nucleotides, the CDR3 is TGCAGTGCTAGACCCCAGGGGGCTAGCAAAAACATTCAGTACTTC.